This TCR beta chain was observed in a study of cytomegalovirus exposure and HLA in healthy donors. Study results and limitations: The study flagged some 170 TCR beta chains as cytomegalovirus-associated.

Worth noting for this clone: What it binds is not known.

The table came from immunoSEQ multiplex PCR; TCRdb's copy has only in-frame clones and leaves some out. The sample has 150,000 to 170,000 clones; about 86% are singletons. The CDR3 totals 16 residues. Trimming took 1 base from V and 0 from J; bases not matched to a gene: 6. Germline loops: CDR1 MGHRA, CDR2 YSYEKL. The TCR was taken from a man between 18 and 35 years old in good health and CMV-seropositive. The sequencing input was PBMCs. The V call is TRBV4-1, the J call TRBJ2-7, with 7 positions matching TRBD1. As DNA, the CDR3 is TGCGCCAGCAGCCAAGTTCCAGGGGGAGTCTCCTACGAGCAGTACTTC. This translates into CASSQVPGGVSYEQYF.